Each of the 9 T cell receptor beta chains below was sequenced from the same sample in a study of T cell responses to AZD1222 COVID-19 vaccine. Clones were sequenced by immunoSEQ multiplex PCR, and TCRdb holds only the in-frame ones, with some missing. This sample has some 79,000 clones, with about three quarters found just once. This specimen consisted of peripheral blood, obtained 28 days after the second AZD1222 dose. Every receptor here comes from an adult who received the AZD1222 COVID-19 vaccine.

The sample holds a few counts of this clone. This chain uses TRBV7-2 with TRBJ1-2, with D perhaps TRBD1 (6 bases). Germline CDR1 reads SGHTA; CDR2 reads FQGNSA. V was shortened by 6 bases and J by 4 bases, with 18 bases between the two germline ends. This CDR3 spans 15 amino acids. Here the CDR3 DNA reads TGTGCCAGCAGTGACAACGGGGGCCGGGGCTATGGCTACACCTTC. Protein: CASSDNGGRGYGYTF.

The chain uses TRBV11-2 and TRBJ2-7, with D perhaps matching TRBD1 or TRBD2 (5 bases each). Germline-derived CDR1 and CDR2 are SGHAT and FQNNGV. The CDR3 totals 16 residues. V lost 5 bases to trimming and J lost 9 bases, with 26 bases between them. The CDR3 region is CASSLQRGSGTPGQYF. The CDR3 nucleotides read TGTGCCAGCAGCCTCCAACGCGGCTCAGGGACCCCCGGGCAGTACTTC.

The chain employs TRBV30 and TRBJ1-2; D is perhaps TRBD1 (5 bases). Germline V gives CDR1 GTSNPN, CDR2 SVGIG (reference sequence). V lost 0 bases to trimming and J lost 7 bases, with 12 bases between them. The CDR3 length is 13 residues. CDR3 amino acids: CAWSVRVGVGYTF. The CDR3 nucleotides are TGTGCCTGGAGTGTACGGGTAGGGGTTGGCTACACCTTC.

The CDR3 DNA reads as TGCGCCAGCAGTGAGTTAGAGACCCAGTACTTC. Translation: CASSELETQYF. The chain combines TRBV10-2 with TRBJ2-5; D is ambiguous. The V and J ends lost 1 base and 4 bases respectively, with 1 base between them. Germline V gene data show CDR1 as WSHSY and CDR2 as SAAADI. The CDR3 contains 11 residues.

This clone was detected only once. The V and J genes are TRBV6-5 and TRBJ1-6; possible D gene TRBD1, 5 bases. The CDR3 is 13 residues long. Germline V gene sequence: CDR1 MNHEY, CDR2 SVGAGI. Trimming removed 7 bases at V and 8 bases at J, with 12 bases between. The CDR3, as DNA: TGTGCCAGCACCTCCCGAGGGGATTCACCCCTCCACTTT. It is translated as CASTSRGDSPLHF.

The chain employs TRBV28 and TRBJ2-1; D not resolved. V was cut by 8 bases and J by 6 bases, with 8 bases left in between. CDR1 is MDHEN, CDR2 SYDVKM, per germline. This CDR3 contains 11 residues. The CDR3 region has the DNA TGTGCCAGCGGATGGGTCAATGAGCAGTTCTTC. This gives the protein CASGWVNEQFF.

CDR3 coding DNA: TGTGCCAGTAAACCCATTCTAGCTGCCCTCCCGGCTGGCTACGAGCAGTACTTC. This sequence encodes CASKPILAALPAGYEQYF. The rearrangement joins TRBV27 to TRBJ2-7, with D tentatively TRBD2 (5 bases). Germline V gene sequence: CDR1 MNHEY, CDR2 SMNVEV (reference sequence). Between the trimmed V and J ends, which lost 9 bases and 3 bases, there was a span of 30 bases. The length of the CDR3 is 18 residues.

The chain links TRBV19 to TRBJ1-5, with D perhaps matching TRBD1 (6 bases). The CDR3 extends over 16 amino acids. CDR1 LNHDA and CDR2 SQIVND come from the germline V gene (reference sequence). V shed 1 base and J shed 6 bases, with 16 bases lying between them. CDR3 region: CASSIVGQGPAQPQHF. DNA for the CDR3: TGTGCCAGTAGTATAGTGGGGCAGGGGCCGGCTCAGCCCCAGCATTTT.

The chain carries TRBV11-2 and TRBJ2-1, with 9 bases that match TRBD1. This CDR3 region has 13 residues. CDR1 is SGHAT and CDR2 is FQNNGV in the germline V gene. Trimming took 5 bases from V and 9 from J; bases not matched to a gene: 5. CDR3 coding DNA: TGTGCCAGCAGCCGAGGGACAGGGACTGAGCAGTTCTTC. It yields the protein CASSRGTGTEQFF.